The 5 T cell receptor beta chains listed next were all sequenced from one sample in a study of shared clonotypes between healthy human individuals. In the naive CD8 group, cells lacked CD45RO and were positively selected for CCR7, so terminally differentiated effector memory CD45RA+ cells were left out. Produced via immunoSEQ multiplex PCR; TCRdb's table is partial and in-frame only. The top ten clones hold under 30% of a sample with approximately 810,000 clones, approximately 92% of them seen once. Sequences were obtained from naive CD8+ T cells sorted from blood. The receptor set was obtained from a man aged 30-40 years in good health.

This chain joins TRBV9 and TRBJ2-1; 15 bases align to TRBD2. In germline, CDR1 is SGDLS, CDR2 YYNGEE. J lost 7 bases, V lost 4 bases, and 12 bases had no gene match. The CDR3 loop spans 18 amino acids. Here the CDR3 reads CASSYGLAGGPGWNEQFF. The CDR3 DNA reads TGTGCCAGCAGCTACGGACTAGCGGGAGGGCCAGGGTGGAATGAGCAGTTCTTC.

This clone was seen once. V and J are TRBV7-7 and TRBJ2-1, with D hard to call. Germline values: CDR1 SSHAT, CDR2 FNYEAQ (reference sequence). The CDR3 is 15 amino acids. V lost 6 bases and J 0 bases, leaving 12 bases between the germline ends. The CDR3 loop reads CASSPEWSSYNEQFF. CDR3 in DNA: TGTGCCAGCAGTCCCGAGTGGAGCTCCTACAATGAGCAGTTCTTC.

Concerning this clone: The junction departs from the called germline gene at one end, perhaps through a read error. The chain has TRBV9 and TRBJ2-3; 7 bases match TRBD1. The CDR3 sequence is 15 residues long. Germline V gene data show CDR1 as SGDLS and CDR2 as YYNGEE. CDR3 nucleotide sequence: TGTACCAGCAGCCCCACGGGACAGTACACAGATACGCAGTATTTT. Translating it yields CTSSPTGQYTDTQYF. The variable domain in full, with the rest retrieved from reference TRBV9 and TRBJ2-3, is DSGVTQTPKHLITATGQRVTLRCSPRSGDLSVYWYQQSLDQGLQFLIQYYNGEERAKGNILERFSAQQFPDLHSELNLSSLELGDSALYFCTSSPTGQYTDTQYFGPGTRLTVL.

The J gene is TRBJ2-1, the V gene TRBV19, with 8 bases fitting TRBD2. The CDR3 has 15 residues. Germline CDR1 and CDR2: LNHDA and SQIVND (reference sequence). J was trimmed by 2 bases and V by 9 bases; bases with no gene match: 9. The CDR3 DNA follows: TGTGCCAGGCTAGCGGGCGCAGTGCCCTACAATGAGCAGTTCTTC. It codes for CARLAGAVPYNEQFF.

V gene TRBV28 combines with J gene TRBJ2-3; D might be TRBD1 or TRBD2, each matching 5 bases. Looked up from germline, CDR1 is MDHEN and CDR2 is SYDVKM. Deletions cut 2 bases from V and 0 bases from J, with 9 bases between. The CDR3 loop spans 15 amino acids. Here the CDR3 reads CASSLGAGSTDTQYF. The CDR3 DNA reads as TGTGCCAGCAGTTTAGGGGCGGGCAGCACAGATACGCAGTATTTT.